The T cell receptor beta chain under discussion was sequenced for a study of blood T cells in healthy people across ages. Across the whole study: Per two T cells, about one barcoded beta molecule was captured through template switching. Study-level findings and limits: Older individuals had lower TCR beta diversity per million T cells (the decline was roughly linear).

This clonotype was found a few times. What it binds is not known. The CDR3 is 16 residues long. CDR1 and CDR2 (germline): DFQATT, SNEGSKA (reference sequence). Trimming cost V 4 bases and J 2 bases; bases outside gene matches: 8. Primed by a sample-barcoded 5' primer and a J-beta primer mix, a second PCR proceeded for roughly 7 to 12 cycles. Individual samples furnished no less than 2.5 million CDR3-containing paired-end reads apiece. TCRdb itself ran the 5' RACE reads through MiXCR, one entry per CDR3 protein. The data hold 550,000 to 600,000 distinct CDR3 sequences, with around 50% observed a single time.

The V and J genes are TRBV20-1 and TRBJ2-7, with TRBD2 identical over 13 bases. Material: blood. The TCR comes from a man aged 80 or over in good health. In DNA, the CDR3 is TGCAGTGCTAATCCGGGACTAGCGGGAACAACCTACGAGCAGTACTTC. Amino acid sequence: CSANPGLAGTTYEQYF.